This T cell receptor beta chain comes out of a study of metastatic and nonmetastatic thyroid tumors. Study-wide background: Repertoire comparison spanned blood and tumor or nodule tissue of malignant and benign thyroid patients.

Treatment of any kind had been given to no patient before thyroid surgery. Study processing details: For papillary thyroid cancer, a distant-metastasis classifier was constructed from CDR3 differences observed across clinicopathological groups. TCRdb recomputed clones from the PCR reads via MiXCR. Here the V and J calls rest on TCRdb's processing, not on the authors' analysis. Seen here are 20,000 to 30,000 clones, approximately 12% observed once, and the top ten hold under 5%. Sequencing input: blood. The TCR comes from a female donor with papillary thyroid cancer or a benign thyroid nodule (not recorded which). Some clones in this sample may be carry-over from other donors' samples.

The CDR3 sequence: CASSKTSGSRGETQYF. The CDR3 bases are TGTGCCAGTAGTAAGACTAGCGGGAGTCGCGGAGAGACCCAGTACTTC. The rearrangement uses TRBV19 and TRBJ2-5; 12 nucleotides line up with TRBD2. The germline V gene has CDR1 LNHDA and CDR2 SQIVND (reference sequence). The CDR3 is 16 residues long. V was clipped by 4 bases and J by 4 bases; unmatched bases: 7.